These 8 T cell receptor beta chains were all obtained from the same sample, sequenced in a study of response to subunit inactivated influenza vaccine (dated by TCRdb to the late 2010s). The library came from RT-PCR. Sequenced on an Illumina HiSeq 2500. Using fastp trimming at Q25 and MiXCR clonotype assembly, TCRdb reanalyzed the public sequencing data and kept in-frame beta chains. One record per CDR3 amino acid sequence lists the most common genes and DNA. The sample records approximately 680,000 distinct CDR3 sequences, approximately 14% of which are singletons. Of the sample, about 9.9% is held by the ten largest clones. The sequences come from PBMCs from blood, collected about 13 days after vaccination. The receptors come from a man between 50 and 59 years old who received an inactivated influenza vaccine. Donor details come from another sample of the same person, matched by shared clones.

This clonotype showed up just a few times. This rearrangement joins TRBV5-4 to TRBJ1-6; D is undetermined. CDR1 and CDR2 from the germline V gene are SGHNT and YYREEE (reference sequence). V lost 1 base and J 0 bases, leaving 17 bases between the germline ends. This CDR3 spans 19 amino acids. This CDR3 is CASSLSPASESSYNSPLHF. CDR3 DNA: TGTGCCAGCAGCTTGTCCCCGGCTTCCGAGAGCTCCTATAATTCACCCCTCCACTTT.

This clonotype was counted between two and nine times. V usage is TRBV4-1 and J usage is TRBJ2-1, with 10 bases that match TRBD1. The CDR3 sequence is 15 residues long. V lost 4 bases to trimming and J lost 6 bases; unmatched junction nucleotides: 6. Germline assignment: CDR1 MGHRA and CDR2 YSYEKL. The CDR3 region is CASSLPGTGANEQFF. CDR3 nucleotide sequence: TGCGCCAGCAGCCTGCCCGGGACAGGGGCCAATGAGCAGTTCTTC.

In this sample, this clonotype turned up a few times. This chain connects TRBV7-9 to TRBJ2-1; the D gene is possibly TRBD2 (5 bases). The CDR3 length is 14 residues. Germline assignment: CDR1 SEHNR and CDR2 FQNEAQ (reference sequence). Trimming left V 2 bases short and J 10 bases short, with 15 bases between. CDR3 sequence reads: CASSLKVLASEQFF. The CDR3 bases are TGTGCCAGCAGCTTAAAGGTCCTAGCCAGCGAGCAGTTCTTC.

The genes are TRBV15 and TRBJ2-1; D remains unclear. CDR1 LNHNV and CDR2 YYDKDF come from the germline V gene (reference sequence). CDR3 size: 16 residues. V dropped 2 bases and J dropped 6 bases, with 17 bases sitting between them. CDR3 coding DNA: TGTGCCACCAGCAGACCGCTAGAAAGTTTGGGCAATGAGCAGTTCTTC. Amino acid sequence: CATSRPLESLGNEQFF.

This chain uses TRBV4-3 with TRBJ2-1, with no clear D. The V end lost 0 bases, the J end lost 4 bases, and 13 bases lay between the germline ends. The CDR3 spans 16 residues. CDR1 LGHNA and CDR2 YSLEER come from the germline V gene. The DNA of the CDR3 is TGCGCCAGCAGCCAAGATATGGCTTTTCGGTACAATGAGCAGTTCTTC. Encoded protein: CASSQDMAFRYNEQFF.

This clonotype was counted between two and nine times. The chain employs TRBV12-3 or TRBV12-4 and TRBJ1-4; no reliable D call. The CDR3 totals 13 residues. Trimming shortened V by 8 bases and J by 2 bases, and 9 bases separated the two germline ends. The CDR3 nucleotides read TGTGCCAGCGGGGAGTCCACTAATGAAAAACTGTTTTTT. Protein: CASGESTNEKLFF.

This clonotype was recorded a few times. The gene calls are TRBV15 and TRBJ2-7; a weak D match, TRBD2 (5 bases). Trimming took off 0 bases at V and 2 bases at J, with 17 bases between the two ends. Germline CDR1 and CDR2: LNHNV and YYDKDF (reference sequence). This CDR3 spans 17 amino acids. The CDR3 here is CATSRDPAGPSAYEQYF. CDR3 nucleotide sequence: TGTGCCACCAGCAGAGATCCCGCGGGTCCGTCGGCCTACGAGCAGTACTTC.

This clonotype has a count of ten or more. DNA of the CDR3: TGTGCCAGCAGTCCCGACAGGGGGCTGGCCATTCAGTACTTC. It is translated as CASSPDRGLAIQYF. The chain recombines TRBV12-3 or TRBV12-4 with TRBJ2-4; 10 positions agree with TRBD1. The V and J ends lost 5 bases and 9 bases, in that order; junction bases with no gene match: 7. This CDR3 region has 14 residues.